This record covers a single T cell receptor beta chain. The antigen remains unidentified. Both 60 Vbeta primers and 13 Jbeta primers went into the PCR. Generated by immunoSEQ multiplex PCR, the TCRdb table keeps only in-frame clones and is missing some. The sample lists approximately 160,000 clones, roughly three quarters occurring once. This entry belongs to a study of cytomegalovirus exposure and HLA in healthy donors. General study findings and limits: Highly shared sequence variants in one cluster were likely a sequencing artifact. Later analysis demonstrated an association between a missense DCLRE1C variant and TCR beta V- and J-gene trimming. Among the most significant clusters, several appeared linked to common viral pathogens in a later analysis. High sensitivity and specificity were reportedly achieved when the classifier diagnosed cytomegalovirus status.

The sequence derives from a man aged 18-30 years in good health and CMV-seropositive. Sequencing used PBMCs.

Written as DNA, the CDR3 is TGTGCCAGCAGTGACACGACAGGGCGAGGGGAGACCCAGTACTTC. This encodes CASSDTTGRGETQYF. V usage is TRBV6-1 and J usage is TRBJ2-5; the match to TRBD1 covers 7 bases. Germline V gives CDR1 MNHNS, CDR2 SASEGT. This CDR3 spans 15 amino acids. V was clipped by 3 bases and J by 5 bases; unmatched bases: 9.